This T cell receptor beta chain was found in a study of T-cell memory formation after mild COVID-19 (dated by TCRdb to the early 2020s). A note on the overall study: TCR sequence clusters from the two donors were largely donor specific. T-cell clones expanding and contracting after mild COVID-19 in two donors were tracked by longitudinal TCRalpha and TCRbeta repertoire sequencing. Two young, previously healthy adult volunteers made up the cohort, one male and one female.

CDR1 and CDR2 are read off the germline V gene as SGHRS and YFSETQ. Trimming costs V 5 bases and J 1 base, and their ends lie 12 bases apart. From its cysteine to its phenylalanine, the CDR3 spans 14 amino acids. The retained sequence is limited to the CDR3, 42 bases, with the frame set at the first base. TCRdb lists the instrument as Illumina NovaSeq 6000. TCRalpha and TCRbeta cDNA libraries were built by 5'RACE with constant-segment primers, adding sample barcodes and unique molecular identifiers. Trizol reagent was used to extract RNA from every sample. Library amplification was performed in two PCR steps, and a second sample barcode and Illumina TruSeq adapters were introduced in the second step. Sequencing of libraries was performed on an Illumina NovaSeq with 2 x 150 bp paired-end reads. The paper's processing steps were these. The reads were demultiplexed and collapsed into UMI-guided consensus sequences using migec v1.2.7. Using mixcr v2.1.11, the UMI consensuses were aligned to TRA and TRB V and J templates and assembled into clonotypes. Expanded or contracted clonotypes were those called significant by both edgeR and NoisET, with noise models trained on biological replicates. edgeR calls used a false discovery rate-adjusted p below 0.01 and a log2 fold-change threshold of 1. As an exploratory analysis of dynamics, PCA with hierarchical clustering was applied to max-normalized trajectories of the 1000 most abundant clonotypes. Separately sequenced CD4+ and CD8+ repertoires were used to assign the CD4 or CD8 phenotype of responding clones. TCRdb redid the processing of the public reads, applying fastp at Q25 and MiXCR, and retained in-frame beta chains. Merged by CDR3 protein, the rows form single entries marked with the most common genes and DNA. The V and J calls and clone size come from TCRdb's table, not from the authors' own analysis. For this sample the table gives some 250,000 distinct CDR3 sequences, of which about a sixth were detected only once. Approximately 22% of the sample lies in the top ten.

PBMCs were isolated by Ficoll-Paque density gradient centrifugation. With respect to this clonotype: Its antigen remains undetermined. Per-nucleotide qualities are absent, and no much larger clonotype sits a single base away.

Points the paper makes about the study in general: Only a couple of mild cases were covered by the study, and larger cohorts that include severe cases with pre-infection samples were considered necessary. SARS-CoV-2 specificity of the second-wave clones peaking on day 37 was not confirmed. Clones that contracted from day 15 to 85 showed balanced CD4/CD8 phenotypes, whereas a second wave of clones that expanded from day 15 to 37 leaned towards CD4+. Contracting CD4+ clones turned up mainly in the CM and EM memory subsets, whereas EMRA was where CD8+ clones were enriched. Some responding clones were found in pre-infection memory, which suggests that pre-existing cross-reactive memory T cells took part in the SARS-CoV-2 response.

This receptor was identified in a man younger than 35 who had mild COVID-19 (a few samples of this study predate the infection). The sample titles of this study are shuffled in the database, so cell type and time point are left out; the donor was told from shared clones. Sequencing input: PBMCs or a T cell subset sorted from them (not recorded which). This receptor chain uses TRBV5-1 and TRBJ1-1; too little of a D gene remains to name it. Read as DNA, the sequence is TGCGCCAGCAGGATTCATCCAGCGAACACTGAAGCTTTCTTT. This yields the protein CASRIHPANTEAFF.